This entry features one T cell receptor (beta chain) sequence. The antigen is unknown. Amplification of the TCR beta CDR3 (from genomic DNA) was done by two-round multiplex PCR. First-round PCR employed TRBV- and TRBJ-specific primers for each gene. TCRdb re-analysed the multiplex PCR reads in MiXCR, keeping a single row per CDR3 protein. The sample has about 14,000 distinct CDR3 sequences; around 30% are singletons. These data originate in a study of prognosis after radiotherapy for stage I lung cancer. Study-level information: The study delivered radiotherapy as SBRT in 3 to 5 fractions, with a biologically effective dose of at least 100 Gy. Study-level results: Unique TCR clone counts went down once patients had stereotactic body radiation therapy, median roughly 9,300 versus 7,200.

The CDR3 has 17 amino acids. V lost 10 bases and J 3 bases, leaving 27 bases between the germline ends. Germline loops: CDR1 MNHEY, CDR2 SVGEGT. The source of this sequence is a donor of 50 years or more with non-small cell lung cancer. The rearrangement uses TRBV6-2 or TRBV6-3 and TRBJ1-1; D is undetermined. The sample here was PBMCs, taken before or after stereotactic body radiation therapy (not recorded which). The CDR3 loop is CAILVTQYPDAYTEAFF. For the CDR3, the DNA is TGTGCCATCCTAGTCACCCAGTACCCGGACGCCTACACTGAAGCTTTCTTT.